This T cell receptor (beta chain) was identified in a study of blood T cells in healthy people across ages. Study-level information: About one barcoded TCR beta cDNA was captured per two T cells.

Germline CDR1 reads SQVTM; CDR2 reads ANQGSEA. The CDR3 loop spans 12 amino acids. V lost 6 bases, J lost 2 bases, and 10 bases lay in between. General study points: Shifts in expanded clonotypes may have been confounded by donor CMV status, which was unknown. The long-lived group displayed more naive CD4+ cells, plus higher diversity, than the aged donors did.

Alongside a J-beta primer mix, a sample-barcoded 5' primer served in a second PCR lasting about 7 to 12 cycles. Sequencing of every sample gave 2.5 million or more CDR3-containing paired-end reads. TCRdb re-derived calls from the 5' RACE reads in MiXCR, one entry per CDR3 protein. The table has about 290,000 distinct CDR3 sequences, roughly 27% seen once. This clonotype appeared a few times. Its antigen is not identified. The clonotype comes from a woman aged 70-85 years in good health. V and J are TRBV29-1 and TRBJ1-1; possible D gene TRBD1, 5 bases. Source material: blood. For the CDR3, the DNA is TGCAGCGTCCGGTGGGGCAACACTGAAGCTTTCTTT. Translation gives CSVRWGNTEAFF.